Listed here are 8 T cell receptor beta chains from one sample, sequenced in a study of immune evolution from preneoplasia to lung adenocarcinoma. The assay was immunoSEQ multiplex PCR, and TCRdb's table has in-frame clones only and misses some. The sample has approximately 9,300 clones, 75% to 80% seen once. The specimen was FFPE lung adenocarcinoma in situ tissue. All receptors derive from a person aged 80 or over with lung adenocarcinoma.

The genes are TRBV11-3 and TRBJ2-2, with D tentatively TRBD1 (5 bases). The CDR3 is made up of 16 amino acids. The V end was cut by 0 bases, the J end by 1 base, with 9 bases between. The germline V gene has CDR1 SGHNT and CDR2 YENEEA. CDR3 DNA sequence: TGTGCCAGCAGCTTAGATTCCGGACAGAACACCGGGGAGCTGTTTTTT. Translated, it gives CASSLDSGQNTGELFF.

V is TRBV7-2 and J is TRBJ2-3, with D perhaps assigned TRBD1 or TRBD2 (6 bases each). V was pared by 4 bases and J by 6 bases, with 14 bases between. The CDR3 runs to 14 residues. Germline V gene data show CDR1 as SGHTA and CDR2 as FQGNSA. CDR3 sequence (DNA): TGTGCCAGCAGCTCTGGATCGGGGGCGGATACGCAGTATTTT. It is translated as CASSSGSGADTQYF.

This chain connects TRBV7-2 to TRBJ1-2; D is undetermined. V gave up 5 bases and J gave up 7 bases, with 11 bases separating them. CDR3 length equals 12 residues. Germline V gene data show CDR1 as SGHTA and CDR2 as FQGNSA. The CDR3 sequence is CASSLLDVGYTF. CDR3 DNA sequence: TGTGCCAGCAGCCTCCTTGATGTTGGCTACACCTTC.

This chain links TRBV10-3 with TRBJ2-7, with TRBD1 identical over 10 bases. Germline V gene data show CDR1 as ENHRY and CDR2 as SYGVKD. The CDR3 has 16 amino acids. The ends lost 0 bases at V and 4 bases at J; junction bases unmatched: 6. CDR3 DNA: TGTGCCATCAGTGAGTCGGCCGGGACAGGGGATTACGAGCAGTACTTC. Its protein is CAISESAGTGDYEQYF.

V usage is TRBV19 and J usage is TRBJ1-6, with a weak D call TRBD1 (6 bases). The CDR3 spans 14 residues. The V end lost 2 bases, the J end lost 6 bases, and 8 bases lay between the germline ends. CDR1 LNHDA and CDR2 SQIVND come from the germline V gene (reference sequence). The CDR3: CASSIQGLNSPLHF. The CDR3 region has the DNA TGTGCCAGTAGTATACAGGGGCTTAATTCACCCCTCCACTTT.

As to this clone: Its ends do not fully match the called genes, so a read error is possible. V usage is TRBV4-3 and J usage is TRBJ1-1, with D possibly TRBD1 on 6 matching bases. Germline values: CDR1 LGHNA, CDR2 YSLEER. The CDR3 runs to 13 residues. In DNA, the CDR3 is TGCGCCAGCAGCCAAGCGGCAGGGGCTGATGCTTTCTTT. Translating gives CASSQAAGADAFF.

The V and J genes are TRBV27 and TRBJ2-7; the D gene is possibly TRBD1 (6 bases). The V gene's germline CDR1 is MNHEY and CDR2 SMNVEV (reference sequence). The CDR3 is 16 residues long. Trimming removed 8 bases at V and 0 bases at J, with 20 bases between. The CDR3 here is CASAYDRDMSSYEQYF. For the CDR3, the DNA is TGTGCCAGCGCCTACGACCGGGACATGAGCTCCTACGAGCAGTACTTC.

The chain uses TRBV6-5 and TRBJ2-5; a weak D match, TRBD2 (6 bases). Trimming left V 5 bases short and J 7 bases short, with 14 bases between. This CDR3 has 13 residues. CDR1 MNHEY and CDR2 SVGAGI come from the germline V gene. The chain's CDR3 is CASSRDSDGTQYF. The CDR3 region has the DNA TGTGCCAGCAGTAGGGACTCAGATGGGACCCAGTACTTC.